The 9 T cell receptor beta chains listed next were all sequenced from one sample in a study of liver allograft versus peripheral blood T cells. Study-level background: Comparative analysis was performed on T cell receptor repertoires from transplanted livers and from recipients' peripheral blood.

Using its own MiXCR run on the reads, TCRdb lists one record per CDR3 protein. The sample carries about 6,500 distinct CDR3 sequences, approximately 18% recorded once. The source of these receptors is a human patient who had a liver transplant. The graft donor may have given rise to some T cells.

The CDR3: CASSSLGEQFF. CDR3 nucleotide sequence: TGTGCCAGCAGTAGTTTGGGTGAGCAGTTCTTC. J is TRBJ2-1 and V is TRBV7-9; no reliable D call. The CDR3 is 11 amino acids. Germline-derived CDR1 and CDR2 are SEHNR and FQNEAQ (reference sequence). Between the trimmed V and J ends, which lost 6 bases and 9 bases, there was a span of 9 bases. Full variable domain (missing parts from reference TRBV7-9 and TRBJ2-1): DTGVSQNPRHKITKRGQNVTFRCDPISEHNRLYWYRQTLGQGPEFLTYFQNEAQLEKSRLLSDRFSAERPKGSFSTLEIQRTEQGDSAMYLCASSSLGEQFFGPGTRLTVL.

The chain is built from TRBV12-3 or TRBV12-4 and TRBJ2-5, with D hard to call. The CDR3 is 14 amino acids. Trimming removed 6 bases at V and 3 bases at J, with 14 bases between. This CDR3 is CASSPLGFEETQYF. For the CDR3, the DNA is TGTGCCAGCAGCCCCCTGGGGTTCGAAGAGACCCAGTACTTC.

This rearrangement joins TRBV19 to TRBJ1-1; D is perhaps TRBD1 (6 bases). The CDR3 is 12 residues long. V lost 8 bases and J 6 bases, leaving 13 bases between the germline ends. Germline V gives CDR1 LNHDA, CDR2 SQIVND (reference sequence). This CDR3 reads CASEGGSPEAFF. CDR3 bases: TGTGCCAGTGAGGGGGGATCGCCTGAAGCTTTCTTT.

This clonotype was found many times. In DNA form, the CDR3 reads TGTGCCAGCAGCTTAGGGGTTGACAGGGGGCTAGGAAATGGCTACACCTTC. Translating it yields CASSLGVDRGLGNGYTF. The chain combines TRBV7-2 with TRBJ1-2; the match to TRBD1 covers 10 bases. The CDR3 is 17 amino acids. CDR1 is SGHTA, CDR2 FQGNSA, per germline. J was trimmed by 6 bases and V by 1 base; bases with no gene match: 11.

Comment on this clonotype: It may be a read error: a sequence one base away is much more abundant. The V gene is TRBV6-2 or TRBV6-3, the J gene TRBJ2-1; the D gene is possibly TRBD2 (5 bases). V lost 7 bases, J lost 3 bases, and 16 bases lay in between. The CDR3 consists of 15 residues. Germline assignment: CDR1 MNHEY and CDR2 SVGEGT. The CDR3 sequence is CASTGLSGYYNEQFF. CDR3 bases: TGTGCCAGCACCGGACTTTCTGGGTACTACAATGAGCAGTTCTTC.

In its sample, this clonotype was seen a few times. The chain is built from TRBV9 and TRBJ2-1; 10 nucleotides align to TRBD2. There are 14 residues in the CDR3. V shed 1 base, J shed 9 bases, and the junction held 4 bases outside the gene matches. Looked up from germline, CDR1 is SGDLS and CDR2 is YYNGEE. CDR3 sequence (DNA): TGTGCCAGCAGCGTATCAGCGGGGGGGACTGAGCAGTTCTTC. Protein sequence: CASSVSAGGTEQFF.

This clonotype is medium-sized in the sample. The chain links TRBV19 to TRBJ1-1, with TRBD1 as a possible D gene (5 bases). This CDR3 is 12 amino acids long. With 6 bases removed from V and 1 base from J, the gap between germline ends came to 6 bases. Germline-derived CDR1 and CDR2 are LNHDA and SQIVND (reference sequence). DNA for the CDR3: TGTGCCAGTAGGACAGCGAACACTGAAGCTTTCTTT. Its translation is CASRTANTEAFF.

The chain uses TRBV27 and TRBJ1-4; TRBD1 matches at 7 bases. Looked up from germline, CDR1 is MNHEY and CDR2 is SMNVEV (reference sequence). V shed 5 bases, J shed 4 bases, and the junction held 7 bases outside the gene matches. This CDR3 region has 15 residues. CDR3: CASSPSGTDNEKLFF. The CDR3 nucleotides read TGTGCCAGCAGTCCCTCCGGGACAGATAATGAAAAACTGTTTTTT.

This clonotype was picked up a small number of times. CDR3 sequence reads: CASSVVSSGSTDTQYF. In nucleotides, the CDR3 is TGTGCCAGCAGCGTAGTTAGTAGCGGGAGCACAGATACGCAGTATTTT. The chain has TRBV9 and TRBJ2-3; TRBD2 agrees at 7 bases. V lost 0 bases, J lost 0 bases, and 4 bases stayed unmatched. The CDR3 contains 16 residues. Germline CDR1 and CDR2: SGDLS and YYNGEE.